The sequence of this T cell receptor (beta chain) was determined in a study of CD8 T cells in ankylosing spondylitis. Overall study results and limits: Characteristic, it appeared, of ankylosing spondylitis blood was a TCR beta motif of fewer than 10 highly homologous variants. Reportedly, matched ankylosing spondylitis synovial fluid was significantly enriched for disease-linked clones.

This clonotype was detected many times. The antigen is unknown. Its ends do not fully match the called genes, so a read error is possible. Making use of molecular barcodes, quantitative 5'-RACE generated TCR beta libraries. TCRdb recomputed calls from the 5' RACE reads with MiXCR, one row per CDR3 protein. Altogether 150,000 to 200,000 distinct CDR3 sequences are present, 13% being singletons, with the ten largest covering approximately 10%. The CDR3 is 15 amino acids. Germline loops: CDR1 SSHAT, CDR2 FNYEAQ (reference sequence). The sequencing sample was made of blood, either unsorted or a sorted T cell fraction (not recorded which). This rearrangement joins TRBV7-7 to TRBJ2-3; 9 bases agree with TRBD1. This clonotype was obtained from a female donor with ankylosing spondylitis or in good health (not recorded which). For the CDR3, the DNA is TGCGCCAGCAGCTTACAGGGGGCGAGCACAGATACGCAGTATTTT. Residues: CASSLQGASTDTQYF.